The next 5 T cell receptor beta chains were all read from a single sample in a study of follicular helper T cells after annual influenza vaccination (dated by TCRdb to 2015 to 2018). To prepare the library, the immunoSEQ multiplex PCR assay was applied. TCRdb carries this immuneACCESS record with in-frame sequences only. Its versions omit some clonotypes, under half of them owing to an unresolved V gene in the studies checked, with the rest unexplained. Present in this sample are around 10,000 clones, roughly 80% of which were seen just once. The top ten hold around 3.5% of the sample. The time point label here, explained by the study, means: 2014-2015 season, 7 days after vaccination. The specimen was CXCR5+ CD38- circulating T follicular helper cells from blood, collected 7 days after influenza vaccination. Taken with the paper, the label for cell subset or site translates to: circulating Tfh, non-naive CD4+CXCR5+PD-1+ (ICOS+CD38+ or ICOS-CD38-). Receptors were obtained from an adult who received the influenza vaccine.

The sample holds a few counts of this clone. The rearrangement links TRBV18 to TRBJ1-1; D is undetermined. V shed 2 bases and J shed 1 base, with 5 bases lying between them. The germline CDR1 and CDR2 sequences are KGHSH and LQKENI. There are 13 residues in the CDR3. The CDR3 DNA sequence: TGTGCCAGCTCACCAAAAGGGAACACTGAAGCTTTCTTT. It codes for CASSPKGNTEAFF.

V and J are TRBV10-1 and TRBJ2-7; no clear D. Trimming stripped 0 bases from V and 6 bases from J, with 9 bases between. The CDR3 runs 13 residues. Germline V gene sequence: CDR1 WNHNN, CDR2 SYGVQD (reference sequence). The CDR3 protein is CASSESVTGEQYF. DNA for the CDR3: TGCGCCAGCAGTGAGTCGGTTACGGGCGAGCAGTACTTC.

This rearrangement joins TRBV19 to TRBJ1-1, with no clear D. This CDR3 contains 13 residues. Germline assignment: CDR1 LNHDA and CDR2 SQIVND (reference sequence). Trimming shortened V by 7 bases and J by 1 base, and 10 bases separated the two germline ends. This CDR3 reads CASIKGGNTEAFF. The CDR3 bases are TGTGCCAGTATAAAGGGAGGGAACACTGAAGCTTTCTTT.

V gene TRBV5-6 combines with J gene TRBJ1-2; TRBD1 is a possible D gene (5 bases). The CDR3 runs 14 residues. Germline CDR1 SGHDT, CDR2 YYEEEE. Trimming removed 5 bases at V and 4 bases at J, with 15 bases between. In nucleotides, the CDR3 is TGTGCCAGCAGACGCAGGGATCCGAGCTATGGCTACACCTTC. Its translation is CASRRRDPSYGYTF.

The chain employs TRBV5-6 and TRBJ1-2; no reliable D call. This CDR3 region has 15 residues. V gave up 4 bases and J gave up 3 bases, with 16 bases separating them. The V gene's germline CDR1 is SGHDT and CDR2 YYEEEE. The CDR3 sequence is CASSQGPQPDYGYTF. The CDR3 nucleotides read TGTGCCAGCAGCCAAGGGCCCCAGCCCGACTATGGCTACACCTTC.